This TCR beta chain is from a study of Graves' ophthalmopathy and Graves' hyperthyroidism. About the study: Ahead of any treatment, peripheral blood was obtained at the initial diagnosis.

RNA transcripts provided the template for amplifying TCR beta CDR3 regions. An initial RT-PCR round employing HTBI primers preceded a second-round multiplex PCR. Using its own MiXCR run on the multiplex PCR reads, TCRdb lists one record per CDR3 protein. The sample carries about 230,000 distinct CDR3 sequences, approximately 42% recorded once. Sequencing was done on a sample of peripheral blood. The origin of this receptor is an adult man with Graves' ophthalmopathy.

CDR3 residues: CASSAGGASNNSPLHF. CDR3 nucleotide sequence: TGTGCCAGCAGCGCCGGGGGGGCTTCCAATAATTCACCCCTCCACTTT. The chain is built from TRBV9 and TRBJ1-6; perhaps TRBD1 as D (6 bases). Germline V CDR1 and CDR2: SGDLS, YYNGEE. This CDR3 spans 16 amino acids. Trimming cost V 3 bases and J 5 bases, with 15 bases left between them.